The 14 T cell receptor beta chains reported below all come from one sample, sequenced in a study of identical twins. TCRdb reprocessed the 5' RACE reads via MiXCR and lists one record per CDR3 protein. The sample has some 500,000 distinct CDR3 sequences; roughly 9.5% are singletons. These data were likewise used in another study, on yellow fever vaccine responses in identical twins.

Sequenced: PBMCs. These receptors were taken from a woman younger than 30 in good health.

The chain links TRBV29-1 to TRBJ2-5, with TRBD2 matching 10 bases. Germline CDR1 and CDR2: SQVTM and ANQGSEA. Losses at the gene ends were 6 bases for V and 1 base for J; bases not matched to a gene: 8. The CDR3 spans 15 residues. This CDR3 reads CSVLGLAGVQETQYF. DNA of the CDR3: TGCAGCGTGCTGGGTCTAGCGGGAGTCCAAGAGACCCAGTACTTC.

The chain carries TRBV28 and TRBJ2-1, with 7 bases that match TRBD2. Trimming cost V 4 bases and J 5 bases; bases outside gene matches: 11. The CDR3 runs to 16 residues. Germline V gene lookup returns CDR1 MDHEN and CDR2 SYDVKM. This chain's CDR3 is CASSSPVSGAHNEQFF. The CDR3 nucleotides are TGTGCCAGCAGTTCCCCGGTGAGCGGGGCTCACAATGAGCAGTTCTTC.

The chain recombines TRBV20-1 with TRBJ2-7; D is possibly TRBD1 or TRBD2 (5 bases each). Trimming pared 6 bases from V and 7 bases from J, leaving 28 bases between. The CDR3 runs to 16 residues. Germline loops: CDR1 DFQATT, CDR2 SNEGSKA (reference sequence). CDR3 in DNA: TGCAGTGCCTCTACCCCTCGTGGGGGAAGAGGCGGAGAGCAGTACTTC. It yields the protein CSASTPRGGRGGEQYF.

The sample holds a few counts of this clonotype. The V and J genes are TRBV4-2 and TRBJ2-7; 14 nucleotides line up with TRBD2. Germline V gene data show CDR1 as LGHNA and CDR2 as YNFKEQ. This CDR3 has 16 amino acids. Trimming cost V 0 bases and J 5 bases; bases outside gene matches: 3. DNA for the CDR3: TGTGCCAGCAGCCAAGACGGGACTAGCGGGAGTGACGAGCAGTACTTC. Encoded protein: CASSQDGTSGSDEQYF.

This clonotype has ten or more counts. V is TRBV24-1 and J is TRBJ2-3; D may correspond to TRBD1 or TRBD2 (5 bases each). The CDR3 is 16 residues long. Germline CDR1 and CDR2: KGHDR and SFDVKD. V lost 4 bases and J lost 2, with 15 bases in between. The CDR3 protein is CATSESGMGTTDTQYF. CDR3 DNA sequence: TGTGCCACCAGTGAGTCTGGGATGGGGACCACAGATACGCAGTATTTT.

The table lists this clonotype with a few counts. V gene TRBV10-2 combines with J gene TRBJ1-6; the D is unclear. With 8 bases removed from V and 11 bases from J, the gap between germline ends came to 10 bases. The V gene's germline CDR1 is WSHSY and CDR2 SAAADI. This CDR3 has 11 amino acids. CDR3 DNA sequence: TGCGCCAGCGGAGAGGGAGCACCCCTCCACTTT. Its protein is CASGEGAPLHF.

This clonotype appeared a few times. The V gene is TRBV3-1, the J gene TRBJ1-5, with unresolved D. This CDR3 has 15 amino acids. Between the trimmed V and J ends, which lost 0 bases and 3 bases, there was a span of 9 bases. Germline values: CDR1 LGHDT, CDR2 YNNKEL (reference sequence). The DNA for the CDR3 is TGTGCCAGCAGCCAAGATGCAGGCTTCAATCAGCCCCAGCATTTT. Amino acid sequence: CASSQDAGFNQPQHF.

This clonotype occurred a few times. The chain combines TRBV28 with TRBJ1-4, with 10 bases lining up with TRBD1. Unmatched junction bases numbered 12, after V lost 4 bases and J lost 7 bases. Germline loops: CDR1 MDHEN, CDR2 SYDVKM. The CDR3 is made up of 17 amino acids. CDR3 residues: CASSSRQGAHLIEKLFF. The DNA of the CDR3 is TGTGCCAGCAGTTCCAGACAGGGGGCCCACCTTATTGAAAAACTGTTTTTT.

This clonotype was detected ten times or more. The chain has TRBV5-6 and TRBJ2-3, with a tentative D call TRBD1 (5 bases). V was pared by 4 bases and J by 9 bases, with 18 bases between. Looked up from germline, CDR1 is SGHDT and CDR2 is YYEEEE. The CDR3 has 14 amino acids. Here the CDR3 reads CASSPLGRVGTQYF. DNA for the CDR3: TGTGCCAGCAGCCCCCTAGGCAGGGTTGGCACGCAGTATTTT. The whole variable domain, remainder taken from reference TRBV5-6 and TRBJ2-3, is DAGVTQSPTHLIKTRGQQVTLRCSPKSGHDTVSWYQQALGQGPQFIFQYYEEEERQRGNFPDRFSGHQFPNYSSELNVNALLLGDSALYLCASSPLGRVGTQYFGPGTRLTVL.

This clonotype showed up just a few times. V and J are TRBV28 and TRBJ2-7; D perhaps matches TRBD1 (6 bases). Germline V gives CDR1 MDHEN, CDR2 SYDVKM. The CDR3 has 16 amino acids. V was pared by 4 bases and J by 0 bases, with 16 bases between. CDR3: CASSSNRAPSSYEQYF. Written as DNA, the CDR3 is TGTGCCAGCAGTTCGAACAGGGCCCCCTCCTCCTACGAGCAGTACTTC.

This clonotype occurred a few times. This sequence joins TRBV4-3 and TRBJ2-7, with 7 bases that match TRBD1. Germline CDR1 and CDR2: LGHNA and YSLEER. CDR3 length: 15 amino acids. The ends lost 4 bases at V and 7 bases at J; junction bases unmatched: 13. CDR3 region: CASSPRQGVGLEQYF. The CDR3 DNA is TGCGCCAGCAGCCCCCGACAGGGCGTCGGGCTAGAGCAGTACTTC.

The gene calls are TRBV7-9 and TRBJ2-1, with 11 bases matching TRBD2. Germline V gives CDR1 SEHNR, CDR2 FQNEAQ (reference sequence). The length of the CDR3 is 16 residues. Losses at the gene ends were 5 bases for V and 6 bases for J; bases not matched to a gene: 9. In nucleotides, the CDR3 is TGTGCCAGCAGCCCCCCTAGCGGGAGGACACGCAATGAGCAGTTCTTC. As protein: CASSPPSGRTRNEQFF.

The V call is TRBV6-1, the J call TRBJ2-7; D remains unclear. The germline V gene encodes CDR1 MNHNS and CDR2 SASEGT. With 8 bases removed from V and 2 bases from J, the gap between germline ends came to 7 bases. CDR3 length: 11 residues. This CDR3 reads CASRWTYEQYF. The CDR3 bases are TGTGCCAGCCGTTGGACCTACGAGCAGTACTTC.

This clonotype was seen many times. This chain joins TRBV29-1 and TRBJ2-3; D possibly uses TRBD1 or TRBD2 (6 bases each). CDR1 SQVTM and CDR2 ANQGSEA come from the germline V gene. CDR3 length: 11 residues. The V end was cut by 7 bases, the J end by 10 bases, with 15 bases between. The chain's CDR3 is CSALKGDSQYF. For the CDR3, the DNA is TGCAGCGCCCTAAAGGGGGACTCGCAGTATTTT.